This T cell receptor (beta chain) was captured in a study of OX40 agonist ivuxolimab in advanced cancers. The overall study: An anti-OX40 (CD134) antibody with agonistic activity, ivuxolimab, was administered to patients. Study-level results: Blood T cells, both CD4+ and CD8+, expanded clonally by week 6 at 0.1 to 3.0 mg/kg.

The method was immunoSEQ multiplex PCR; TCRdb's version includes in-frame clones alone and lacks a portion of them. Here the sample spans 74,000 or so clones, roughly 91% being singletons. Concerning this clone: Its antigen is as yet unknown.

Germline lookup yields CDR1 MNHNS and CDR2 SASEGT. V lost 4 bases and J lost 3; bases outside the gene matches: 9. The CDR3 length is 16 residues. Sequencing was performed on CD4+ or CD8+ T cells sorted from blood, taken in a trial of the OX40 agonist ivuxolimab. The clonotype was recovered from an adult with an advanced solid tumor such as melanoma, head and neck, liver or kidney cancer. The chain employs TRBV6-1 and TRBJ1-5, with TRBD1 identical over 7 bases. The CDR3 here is CASSAGGRGDNQPQHF. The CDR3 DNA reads TGTGCCAGCAGTGCGGGCGGCAGGGGGGACAATCAGCCCCAGCATTTT.